The rows below give T cell receptor beta chains drawn from one sample of a study of blood T cell repertoires in COVID-19. Some clones are missing from TCRdb's copy, which holds only in-frame ones; the method was immunoSEQ multiplex PCR. Of almost 250,000 clones in the sample, 85% were seen once. What was sequenced was PBMCs or T cells enriched from blood (not recorded which). These receptors originate from a woman between 45 and 60 years old with acute COVID-19. Both conserved end residues are part of each CDR3. The order of the fields is J gene, clone size, V gene, D gene, CDR3 DNA, CDR3 protein. The D gene is left open where the match is weak. The size field is filled for only some rows; it gives once, few, many or a size class.

j_call: TRBJ1-5; clone_size: .; v_call: TRBV23-1; d_call: TRBD1; cdr3_nt: TGCGCCAGCAGTCCCCCAGGGACAGGGGGCTTTCAGCCCCAGCATTTT; cdr3_aa: CASSPPGTGGFQPQHF
j_call: TRBJ1-5; clone_size: .; v_call: TRBV7-8; d_call: .; cdr3_nt: TGTGCCAGCAGCTTAGACGTCAGGGGTCAGCCCCAGCATTTT; cdr3_aa: CASSLDVRGQPQHF
j_call: TRBJ2-5; clone_size: .; v_call: TRBV4-1; d_call: TRBD2; cdr3_nt: TGCGCCAGCAGCCAGGGGACTAGCGGCCAAGAGACCCAGTACTTC; cdr3_aa: CASSQGTSGQETQYF
j_call: TRBJ1-5; clone_size: once; v_call: TRBV7-9; d_call: .; cdr3_nt: TGTGCCATCCGGACAACAGAAAATCAGCCCCAGCATTTT; cdr3_aa: CAIRTTENQPQHF
j_call: TRBJ1-2; clone_size: .; v_call: TRBV3-1/TRBV3-2; d_call: TRBD1; cdr3_nt: TGTGCCAGCAGCTCACGTAAAGGCGGGACAGGGGGTAACTATGGCTACACCTTC; cdr3_aa: CASSSRKGGTGGNYGYTF
j_call: TRBJ2-7; clone_size: .; v_call: TRBV11-2; d_call: TRBD1; cdr3_nt: TGTGCCAGCAGTCTTGAGGGACAGGGGGAGGATGAGCAGTACTTC; cdr3_aa: CASSLEGQGEDEQYF
j_call: TRBJ1-3; clone_size: few; v_call: TRBV5-1; d_call: .; cdr3_nt: TGCGCCAGCAGCTTGGAAACAGGGAGCGAACTCTCTGGAAACACCATATATTTT; cdr3_aa: CASSLETGSELSGNTIYF
j_call: TRBJ2-2; clone_size: few; v_call: TRBV19; d_call: .; cdr3_nt: TGTGCCAGTAGTATCCTGACAGCGGGCACCGGGGAGCTGTTTTTT; cdr3_aa: CASSILTAGTGELFF
j_call: TRBJ2-3; clone_size: .; v_call: TRBV7-2; d_call: .; cdr3_nt: TGTGCCAGCAGCTCCTCTCTGGATACGCAGTATTTT; cdr3_aa: CASSSSLDTQYF
j_call: TRBJ2-1; clone_size: .; v_call: TRBV7-8; d_call: .; cdr3_nt: TGTGCCAGCAGCTTCAACAGGGGAGGCGTCTACAATGAGCAGTTCTTC; cdr3_aa: CASSFNRGGVYNEQFF
j_call: TRBJ1-2; clone_size: .; v_call: TRBV7-2; d_call: TRBD1; cdr3_nt: TGTGCCAGCAGCTCGAAAATAGGACAGGTCCGCTATGGCTACACCTTC; cdr3_aa: CASSSKIGQVRYGYTF
j_call: TRBJ1-2; clone_size: .; v_call: TRBV29-1; d_call: TRBD1; cdr3_nt: TGCAGCGTCCCTTACACCTTCGGGACAGGCACCCGAGCTGGCTACACCTTC; cdr3_aa: CSVPYTFGTGTRAGYTF
j_call: TRBJ1-1; clone_size: .; v_call: TRBV18; d_call: .; cdr3_nt: TGTGCCAGCTCACCACTGGACAGTAACACTGAAGCTTTCTTT; cdr3_aa: CASSPLDSNTEAFF
j_call: TRBJ2-5; clone_size: .; v_call: TRBV9; d_call: TRBD2; cdr3_nt: TGTGCCAGCAGCGCCCGACTAGCGGGGGGAATGTTCCAAGAGACCCAGTACTTC; cdr3_aa: CASSARLAGGMFQETQYF
j_call: TRBJ2-5; clone_size: .; v_call: TRBV5-1; d_call: .; cdr3_nt: TGCGCCAGCAGCTTGGGGGGGCAGAAACAAGAGACCCAGTACTTC; cdr3_aa: CASSLGGQKQETQYF
j_call: TRBJ1-2; clone_size: .; v_call: TRBV30; d_call: .; cdr3_nt: TGTGCCTGGAGTGTCGGAGGGACTGGCTACACCTTC; cdr3_aa: CAWSVGGTGYTF
j_call: TRBJ1-6; clone_size: .; v_call: TRBV9; d_call: .; cdr3_nt: TGTGCCAGTCAGGGCCGCACCTATAATTCACCCCTCCACTTT; cdr3_aa: CASQGRTYNSPLHF
j_call: TRBJ2-7; clone_size: .; v_call: TRBV4-1; d_call: .; cdr3_nt: TGCGCCAGCAGCCAAGAAGATGGAGTGCAGGGGCGGTTGTACTTC; cdr3_aa: CASSQEDGVQGRLYF
j_call: TRBJ2-5; clone_size: .; v_call: TRBV10-3; d_call: TRBD1; cdr3_nt: TGTGCCATCAGTGTAGGATCCGGGACAGGGGCGGTGGAGACCCAGTACTTC; cdr3_aa: CAISVGSGTGAVETQYF
j_call: TRBJ1-1; clone_size: .; v_call: TRBV7-6; d_call: .; cdr3_nt: TGTGCCAGCAGCCAAGCCGAGGGTAAGAACACTGAAGCTTTCTTT; cdr3_aa: CASSQAEGKNTEAFF
j_call: TRBJ1-6; clone_size: .; v_call: TRBV5-6; d_call: TRBD1; cdr3_nt: TGTGCCAGCAGCCCGGACAGGGGGCGGAATTCACCCCTCCACTTT; cdr3_aa: CASSPDRGRNSPLHF
j_call: TRBJ1-2; clone_size: .; v_call: TRBV7-2; d_call: .; cdr3_nt: TGTGCCAGCAAGGGTTCGGGGGAAGGATTCTATGGCTACACCTTC; cdr3_aa: CASKGSGEGFYGYTF
j_call: TRBJ1-3; clone_size: .; v_call: TRBV12-5; d_call: TRBD1; cdr3_nt: TGTGCTAGTGGTCCCCCAGGCAGGGGGCTTCTTGGGAACACCATATATTTT; cdr3_aa: CASGPPGRGLLGNTIYF
j_call: TRBJ2-1; clone_size: .; v_call: TRBV3-1/TRBV3-2; d_call: TRBD2; cdr3_nt: TGTGCCAGCAGCCCCTTAGCGGGATTCCACAATGAGCAGTTCTTC; cdr3_aa: CASSPLAGFHNEQFF
j_call: TRBJ2-3; clone_size: .; v_call: TRBV6-6; d_call: .; cdr3_nt: TGTGCCAGCAGTTGGCAGGGGAACACAGATACGCAGTATTTT; cdr3_aa: CASSWQGNTDTQYF
j_call: TRBJ1-3; clone_size: .; v_call: TRBV18; d_call: TRBD1; cdr3_nt: TGTGCCAGCTCACCGGGACAGGCGAACTCTGGAAACACCATATATTTT; cdr3_aa: CASSPGQANSGNTIYF
j_call: TRBJ1-4; clone_size: few; v_call: TRBV3-1/TRBV3-2; d_call: TRBD1; cdr3_nt: TGTGCCAGCAGCGCCGGCGGGACAGGCAATGAAAAACTGTTTTTT; cdr3_aa: CASSAGGTGNEKLFF
j_call: TRBJ2-7; clone_size: .; v_call: TRBV7-2; d_call: .; cdr3_nt: TGTGCCAGCAGCTCCCCCGGGACACTAAGCTACGAGCAGTACTTC; cdr3_aa: CASSSPGTLSYEQYF
j_call: TRBJ2-5; clone_size: .; v_call: TRBV28; d_call: .; cdr3_nt: TGTGCCAGCAGTTCGCGAGAGACCCAGTACTTC; cdr3_aa: CASSSRETQYF
j_call: TRBJ2-5; clone_size: .; v_call: TRBV11-2; d_call: TRBD1; cdr3_nt: TGTGCCAGCAGCTTAGTCAGGGGGCGACAAGAGACCCAGTACTTC; cdr3_aa: CASSLVRGRQETQYF
j_call: TRBJ1-2; clone_size: .; v_call: TRBV28; d_call: TRBD1; cdr3_nt: TGTGCCAGCAGTACACCGACAGGGGGCGCAACCTATGGCTACACCTTC; cdr3_aa: CASSTPTGGATYGYTF
j_call: TRBJ1-2; clone_size: .; v_call: TRBV29-1; d_call: TRBD1; cdr3_nt: TGCAGCGTTGCGGGACAGCTTTTAGGTGGCTACACCTTC; cdr3_aa: CSVAGQLLGGYTF
j_call: TRBJ1-4; clone_size: .; v_call: TRBV5-1; d_call: .; cdr3_nt: TGCGCCAGCAGCCCGGGGGCAACTAATGAAAAACTGTTTTTT; cdr3_aa: CASSPGATNEKLFF
j_call: TRBJ2-7; clone_size: .; v_call: TRBV3-1/TRBV3-2; d_call: .; cdr3_nt: TGTGCCAGCCAACTAGCCGGCTCCTACGAGCAGTACTTC; cdr3_aa: CASQLAGSYEQYF
j_call: TRBJ2-1; clone_size: .; v_call: TRBV18; d_call: .; cdr3_nt: TGTGCCAGCTCACCACTCAAACAGGTTGGATATGAGCAGTTCTTC; cdr3_aa: CASSPLKQVGYEQFF
j_call: TRBJ1-6; clone_size: once; v_call: TRBV27; d_call: TRBD1; cdr3_nt: TGTGCCAGCAACCACAGGGGAGCCAATAATTCACCCCTCCACTTT; cdr3_aa: CASNHRGANNSPLHF
j_call: TRBJ1-1; clone_size: .; v_call: TRBV18; d_call: .; cdr3_nt: TGTGCCAGCTCAATCTCGGGGGTGGACACTGAAGCTTTCTTT; cdr3_aa: CASSISGVDTEAFF
j_call: TRBJ2-2; clone_size: .; v_call: TRBV9; d_call: .; cdr3_nt: TGTGCCAGCAGCGGGGCCAGGCTCGACACCGGGGAGCTGTTTTTT; cdr3_aa: CASSGARLDTGELFF
j_call: TRBJ2-7; clone_size: few; v_call: TRBV3-1/TRBV3-2; d_call: .; cdr3_nt: TGTGCCAGCAGCCGGACAGAGCCGAGCGAGCAGTACTTC; cdr3_aa: CASSRTEPSEQYF
j_call: TRBJ2-1; clone_size: .; v_call: TRBV2; d_call: TRBD2; cdr3_nt: TGTGCCAGCCTCACCGATGGACTAGCGAACAATGAGCAGTTCTTC; cdr3_aa: CASLTDGLANNEQFF
j_call: TRBJ2-7; clone_size: .; v_call: TRBV6-5; d_call: TRBD1; cdr3_nt: TGTGCCGTGCACCAGGGGGCTCTCCCCAACTACGAGCAGTACTTC; cdr3_aa: CAVHQGALPNYEQYF
j_call: TRBJ1-6; clone_size: .; v_call: TRBV13; d_call: .; cdr3_nt: TGTGCCAGCAGCCTCTCGGGGGAGTCCCTCCACTTT; cdr3_aa: CASSLSGESLHF
j_call: TRBJ1-1; clone_size: .; v_call: TRBV6-1; d_call: .; cdr3_nt: TGTGCCAGCAGTGAACAGTGGACTGAAGCTTTCTTT; cdr3_aa: CASSEQWTEAFF
j_call: TRBJ1-2; clone_size: .; v_call: TRBV4-3; d_call: .; cdr3_nt: TGCGCCAGCAGCCGATCAGACGGGAACTATGGCTACACCTTC; cdr3_aa: CASSRSDGNYGYTF
j_call: TRBJ1-2; clone_size: once; v_call: TRBV11-2; d_call: .; cdr3_nt: TGTGCCAGCAGCTTAGAGGGAGGGGTGAACTATGGCTACACCTTC; cdr3_aa: CASSLEGGVNYGYTF